The 4 T cell receptor beta chains below were found in one sample sequenced in a study of shared clonotypes between healthy human individuals. TCRdb's copy holds only in-frame clones and misses some; the assay was immunoSEQ multiplex PCR. The sample lists some 600,000 clones, around 96% occurring once. Selected positively for CCR7 and CD45RO-negative, naive CD8 cells excluded terminally differentiated effector memory CD45RA+ cells. What was sequenced was naive CD8+ T cells sorted from blood. These receptors originate from a woman under 40 in good health.

This clone was seen once. This chain uses TRBV5-6 with TRBJ2-1; D is undetermined. Germline V gene data show CDR1 as SGHDT and CDR2 as YYEEEE. The CDR3 contains 15 residues. The V gene lost 1 base and the J gene lost 0 bases, with 8 bases spanning the gap. CDR3 DNA sequence: TGTGCCAGCAGCTTGCTTTATGTCTCCTACAATGAGCAGTTCTTC. Translation gives CASSLLYVSYNEQFF.

This clone has only one observation. Other DNA sequences of this sample code for an identical CDR3. This rearrangement joins TRBV9 to TRBJ2-7; the D is unclear. The ends were cut back, 0 bases at V and 2 bases at J, with 9 bases in the middle. The length of the CDR3 is 14 residues. Germline V gives CDR1 SGDLS, CDR2 YYNGEE. The CDR3 DNA is TGTGCCAGCAGCGTAGGTGGGCTAGCCTACGAGCAGTACTTC. Translated: CASSVGGLAYEQYF.

This sequence joins TRBV15 and TRBJ1-1; D gene ambiguous. In germline, CDR1 is LNHNV, CDR2 YYDKDF (reference sequence). The length of the CDR3 is 14 residues. V was clipped by 0 bases and J by 5 bases, with 10 bases between them. This chain's CDR3 is CATSRDPLSTEAFF. The CDR3 DNA reads as TGTGCCACCAGCAGAGATCCCCTTTCTACTGAAGCTTTCTTT.

DNA of the CDR3: TGTGCCAGCAGTTTACAATTCACCCTCTCTGGAAACACCATATATTTT. This translates into CASSLQFTLSGNTIYF. The rearrangement joins TRBV28 to TRBJ1-3; D remains unclear. Germline V gives CDR1 MDHEN, CDR2 SYDVKM. This CDR3 region has 16 residues. V was trimmed by 2 bases and J by 0 bases, leaving 11 bases between them. Full variable domain (remainder filled in from reference TRBV28 and TRBJ1-3): DVKVTQSSRYLVKRTGEKVFLECVQDMDHENMFWYRQDPGLGLRLIYFSYDVKMKEKGDIPEGYSVSREKKERFSLILESASTNQTSMYLCASSLQFTLSGNTIYFGEGSWLTVV.